This TCR beta chain was captured in a study of T cell responses to AZD1222 COVID-19 vaccine. General study points: Among spike-specific TCRs, nearly half reportedly target unmutated variant regions. Baseline testing showed seropositivity in only six AZD1222 recipients. After the peak T cell response, and only then, were repertoires sampled.

As to this clone: Its antigen is unidentified.

The repertoire was sequenced with immunoSEQ multiplex PCR; TCRdb's copy has only in-frame clones and lacks some. The data show about 180,000 clones, about 90% seen once. J was trimmed by 9 bases and V by 7 bases; bases with no gene match: 17. The CDR3 spans 15 residues. CDR1 and CDR2 from the germline V gene are LNHDA and SQIVND (reference sequence). This receptor was taken from an adult who received the AZD1222 COVID-19 vaccine. The genes are TRBV19 and TRBJ1-1, with 7 bases aligning to TRBD1. The sample in question was peripheral blood, obtained 28 days after the second AZD1222 dose. Here the CDR3 DNA reads TGTGCCAGTATCCAAGGGGGACTTAGACAGGGAAAAGCTTTCTTT. Residues: CASIQGGLRQGKAFF.